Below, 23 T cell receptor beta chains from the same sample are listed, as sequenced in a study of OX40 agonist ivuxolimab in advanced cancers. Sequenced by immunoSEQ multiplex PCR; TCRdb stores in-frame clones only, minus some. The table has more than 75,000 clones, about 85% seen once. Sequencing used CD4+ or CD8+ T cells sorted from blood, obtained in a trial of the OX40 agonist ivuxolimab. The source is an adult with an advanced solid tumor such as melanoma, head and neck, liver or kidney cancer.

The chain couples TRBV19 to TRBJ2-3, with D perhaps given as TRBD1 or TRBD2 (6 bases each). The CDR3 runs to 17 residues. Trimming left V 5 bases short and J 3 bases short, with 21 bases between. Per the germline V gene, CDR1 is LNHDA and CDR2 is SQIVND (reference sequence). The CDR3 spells CASSLGAGHFGTDTQYF. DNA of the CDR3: TGTGCCAGTAGTCTGGGGGCGGGACACTTCGGGACAGATACGCAGTATTTT.

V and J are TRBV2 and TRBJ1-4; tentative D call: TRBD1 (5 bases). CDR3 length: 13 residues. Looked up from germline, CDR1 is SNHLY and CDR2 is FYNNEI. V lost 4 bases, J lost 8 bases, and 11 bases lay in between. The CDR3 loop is CASSGDGEEKLFF. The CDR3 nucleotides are TGTGCCAGCAGTGGGGACGGGGAGGAAAAACTGTTTTTT. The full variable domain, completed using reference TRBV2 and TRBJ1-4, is EPEVTQTPSHQVTQMGQEVILRCVPISNHLYFYWYRQILGQKVEFLVSFYNNEISEKSEIFDDQFSVERPDGSNFTLKIRSTKLEDSAMYFCASSGDGEEKLFFGSGTQLSVL.

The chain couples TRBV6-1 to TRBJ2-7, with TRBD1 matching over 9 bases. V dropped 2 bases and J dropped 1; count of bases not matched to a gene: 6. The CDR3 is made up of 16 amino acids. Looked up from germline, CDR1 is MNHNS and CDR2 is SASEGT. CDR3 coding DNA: TGTGCCAGCAGTGAACAAGCCGGGACAGGGTCCTACGAGCAGTACTTC. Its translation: CASSEQAGTGSYEQYF.

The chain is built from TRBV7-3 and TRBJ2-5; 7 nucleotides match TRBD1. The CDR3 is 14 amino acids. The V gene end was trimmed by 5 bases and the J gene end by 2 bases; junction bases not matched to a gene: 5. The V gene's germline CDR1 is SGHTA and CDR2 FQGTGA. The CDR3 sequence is CASSQGQFQETQYF. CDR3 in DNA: TGTGCCAGCAGCCAGGGACAGTTTCAAGAGACCCAGTACTTC.

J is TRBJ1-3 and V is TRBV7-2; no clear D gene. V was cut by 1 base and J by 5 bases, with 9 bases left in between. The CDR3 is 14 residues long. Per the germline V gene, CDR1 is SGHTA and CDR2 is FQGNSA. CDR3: CASSLERVRNTIYF. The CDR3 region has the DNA TGTGCCAGCAGCTTAGAAAGGGTTAGAAACACCATATATTTT. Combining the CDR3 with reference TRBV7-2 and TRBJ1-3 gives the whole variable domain GAGVSQSPSNKVTEKGKDVELRCDPISGHTALYWYRQSLGQGLEFLIYFQGNSAPDKSGLPSDRFSAERTGGSVSTLTIQRTQQEDSAVYLCASSLERVRNTIYFGEGSWLTVV.

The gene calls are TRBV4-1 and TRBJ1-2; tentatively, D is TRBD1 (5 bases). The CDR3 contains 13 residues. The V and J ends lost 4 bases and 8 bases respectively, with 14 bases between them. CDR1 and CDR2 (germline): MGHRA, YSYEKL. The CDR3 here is CASSRPGTEGYTF. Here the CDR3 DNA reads TGCGCCAGCAGCCGACCCGGGACGGAGGGCTACACCTTC.

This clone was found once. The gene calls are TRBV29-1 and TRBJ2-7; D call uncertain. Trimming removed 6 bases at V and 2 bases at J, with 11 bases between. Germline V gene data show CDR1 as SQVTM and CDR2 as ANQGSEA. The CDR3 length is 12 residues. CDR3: CSVGQLPYEQYF. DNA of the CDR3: TGCAGCGTCGGGCAGCTCCCCTACGAGCAGTACTTC.

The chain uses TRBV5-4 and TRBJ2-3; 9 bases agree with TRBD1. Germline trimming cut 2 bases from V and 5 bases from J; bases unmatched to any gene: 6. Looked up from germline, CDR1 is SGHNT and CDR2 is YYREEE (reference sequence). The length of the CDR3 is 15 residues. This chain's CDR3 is CASSFRDRVGDTQYF. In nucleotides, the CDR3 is TGTGCCAGCAGCTTCCGGGACAGGGTGGGAGATACGCAGTATTTT.

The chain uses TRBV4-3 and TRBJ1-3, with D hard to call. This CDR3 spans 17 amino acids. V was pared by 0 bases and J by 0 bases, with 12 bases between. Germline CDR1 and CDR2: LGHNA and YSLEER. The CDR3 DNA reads TGCGCCAGCAGCCAAGAAGTCGGGAAGAGCTCTGGAAACACCATATATTTT. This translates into CASSQEVGKSSGNTIYF.

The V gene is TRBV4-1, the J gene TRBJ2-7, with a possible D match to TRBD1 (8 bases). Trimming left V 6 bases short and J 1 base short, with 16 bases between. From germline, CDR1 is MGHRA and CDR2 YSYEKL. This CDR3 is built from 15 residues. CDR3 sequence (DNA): TGCGCCAGCAGGGGAGGGCAGGGGGCTTCCTACGAGCAGTACTTC. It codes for CASRGGQGASYEQYF.

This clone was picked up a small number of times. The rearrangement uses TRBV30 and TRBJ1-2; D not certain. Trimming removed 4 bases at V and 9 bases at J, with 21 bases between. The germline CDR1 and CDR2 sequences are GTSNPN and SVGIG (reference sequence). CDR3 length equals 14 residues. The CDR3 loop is CAWTPASLVVRYTF. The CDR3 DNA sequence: TGTGCCTGGACCCCCGCCTCCCTGGTAGTCCGCTACACCTTC.

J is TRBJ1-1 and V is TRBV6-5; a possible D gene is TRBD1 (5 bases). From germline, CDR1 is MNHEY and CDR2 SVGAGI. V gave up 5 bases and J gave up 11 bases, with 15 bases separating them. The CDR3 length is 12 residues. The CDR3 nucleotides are TGTGCCAGCAGTCGGCAGGGCGTGGCGGCTTTCTTT. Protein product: CASSRQGVAAFF.

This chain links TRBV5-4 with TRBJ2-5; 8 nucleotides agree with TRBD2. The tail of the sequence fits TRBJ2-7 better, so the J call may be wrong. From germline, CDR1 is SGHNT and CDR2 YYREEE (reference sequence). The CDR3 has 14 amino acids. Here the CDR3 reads CASSPGLASYEQYF. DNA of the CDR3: TGTGCCAGCAGCCCTGGACTAGCATCGTACGAGCAGTACTTC.

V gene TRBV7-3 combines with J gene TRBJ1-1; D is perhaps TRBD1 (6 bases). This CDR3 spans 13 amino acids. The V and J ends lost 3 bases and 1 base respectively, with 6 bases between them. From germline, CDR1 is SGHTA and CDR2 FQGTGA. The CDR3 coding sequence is TGTGCCAGCAGCTTGACAGGGAACACTGAAGCTTTCTTT. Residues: CASSLTGNTEAFF.

DNA for the CDR3: TGTGCCAGTATTGAATCCGGGACCCCCGGCAGCTACACCTTC. Protein product: CASIESGTPGSYTF. The chain carries TRBV19 and TRBJ1-2; tentative D call: TRBD1 (5 bases). The CDR3 loop spans 14 amino acids. Germline assignment: CDR1 LNHDA and CDR2 SQIVND (reference sequence). V dropped 7 bases and J dropped 9 bases, with 21 bases sitting between them.

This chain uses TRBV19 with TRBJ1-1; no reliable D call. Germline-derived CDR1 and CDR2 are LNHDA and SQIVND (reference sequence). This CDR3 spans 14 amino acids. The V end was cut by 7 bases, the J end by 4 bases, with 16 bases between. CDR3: CASTMREGGTEAFF. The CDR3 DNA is TGTGCCAGTACCATGCGAGAGGGTGGCACTGAAGCTTTCTTT.

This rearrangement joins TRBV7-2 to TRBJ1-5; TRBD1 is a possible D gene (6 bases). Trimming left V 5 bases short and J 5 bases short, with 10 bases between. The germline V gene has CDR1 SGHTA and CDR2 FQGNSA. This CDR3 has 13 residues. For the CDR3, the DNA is TGTGCCAGCAGCACCCACAGGGATCAGCCCCAGCATTTT. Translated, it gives CASSTHRDQPQHF.

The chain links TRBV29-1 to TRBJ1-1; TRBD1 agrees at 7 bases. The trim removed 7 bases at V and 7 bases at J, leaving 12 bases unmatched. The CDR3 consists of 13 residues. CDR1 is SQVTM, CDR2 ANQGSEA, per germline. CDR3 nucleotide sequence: TGCAGCGAGATTCAACAGGGGCGAAATGAAGCTTTCTTT. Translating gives CSEIQQGRNEAFF.

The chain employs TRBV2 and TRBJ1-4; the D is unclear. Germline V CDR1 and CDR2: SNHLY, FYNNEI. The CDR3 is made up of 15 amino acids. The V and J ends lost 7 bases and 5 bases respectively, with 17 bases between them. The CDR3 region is CASNLFFRENEKLFF. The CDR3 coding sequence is TGTGCCAGCAATCTATTCTTCCGGGAGAATGAAAAACTGTTTTTT.

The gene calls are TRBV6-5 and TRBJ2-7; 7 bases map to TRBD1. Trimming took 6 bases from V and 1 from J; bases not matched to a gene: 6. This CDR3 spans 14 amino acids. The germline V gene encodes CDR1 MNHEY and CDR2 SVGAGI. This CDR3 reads CASRRPGQSYEQYF. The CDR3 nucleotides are TGTGCCAGCAGGCGCCCGGGACAGTCCTACGAGCAGTACTTC.

CDR3 DNA sequence: TGTGCCAGCATCACCATGGGGAAAGAGACCCAGTACTTC. Protein product: CASITMGKETQYF. V usage is TRBV7-9 and J usage is TRBJ2-5; D remains unclear. Deletions cut 7 bases from V and 3 bases from J, with 12 bases between. Germline V gene lookup returns CDR1 SEHNR and CDR2 FQNEAQ (reference sequence). This CDR3 contains 13 residues.

This CDR3 is CASSPGQGVVETQYF. In DNA, the CDR3 is TGTGCCAGCAGCCCGGGACAGGGGGTGGTGGAGACCCAGTACTTC. The rearrangement joins TRBV7-9 to TRBJ2-5, with 11 bases identical to TRBD1. The CDR3 length is 15 residues. The junction had 7 bases not matched to a gene; V was cut back by 5 bases and J by 5 bases. Germline lookup yields CDR1 SEHNR and CDR2 FQNEAQ (reference sequence).

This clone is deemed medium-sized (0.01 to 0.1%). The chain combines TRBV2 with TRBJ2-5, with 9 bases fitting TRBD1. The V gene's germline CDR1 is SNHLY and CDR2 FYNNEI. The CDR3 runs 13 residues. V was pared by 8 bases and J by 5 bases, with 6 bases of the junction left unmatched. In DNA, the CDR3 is TGTGCCAGCCGGGACAGGGAAGGGGAGACCCAGTACTTC. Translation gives CASRDREGETQYF.